The text below deals with one T cell receptor (beta chain). What it recognizes is unknown. The data were taken from a study of cytomegalovirus exposure and HLA in healthy donors. Overall study context: The use of the same platform for the roughly 120 validation repertoires and the roughly 670 first-cohort repertoires was reported by a later analysis. Points from the study as a whole: A subsequent analysis found that TCR clusters from the first cohort also tended to co-occur in the roughly 120 validation repertoires, with 90% to 95% of cluster scores above 0.

Data came from immunoSEQ multiplex PCR; TCRdb stores just in-frame clones and leaves some out. The sample carries under 250,000 clones, roughly 81% recorded once. Trimming removed 1 base from V and 6 bases from J, with 7 bases in between. The CDR3 extends over 11 amino acids. Germline V CDR1 and CDR2: DFQATT, SNEGSKA (reference sequence). While the first cohort had fewer than 850 subjects, the donors belonged to the separate validation cohort of over a hundred subjects. The clonotype comes from a woman aged 25-40 years in good health and CMV-seronegative. The sequenced material came from PBMCs. The chain couples TRBV20-1 to TRBJ2-7; D gene ambiguous. Written as DNA, the CDR3 is TGCAGTGCTAGAGGGCCCACCGAGCAGTACTTC. Translated: CSARGPTEQYF.